One and the same sample provided the 31 T cell receptor beta chains below, sequenced in a study of T cell responses to AZD1222 COVID-19 vaccine (dated by TCRdb to 2020 to 2023). What the time point label conveys for this sample: baseline before first vaccination. Library creation used the immunoSEQ multiplex PCR assay. TCRdb stores this immuneACCESS table with in-frame sequences only. Part of the clones is absent; in the studies checked, under half of the shortfall reflects unresolved V genes, and no reason is known for the rest. Across this sample there are about 150,000 clones, with 94% seen only once. About 1.3% of the sample is taken by the ten largest. The sample was peripheral blood, taken on day 0 of AZD1222 vaccination. The receptor set was obtained from an adult in good health.

CDR3 sequence reads: CASSLEGTYGYTF. In DNA, the CDR3 is TGCGCCAGCAGCTTGGAAGGCACCTATGGCTACACCTTC. The V call is TRBV5-1, the J call TRBJ1-2, with unresolved D. CDR1 is SGHRS, CDR2 YFSETQ, per germline. Trimming removed 0 bases from V and 4 bases from J, with 7 bases in between. The CDR3 is 13 residues long.

V usage is TRBV6-1 and J usage is TRBJ1-3; D is perhaps TRBD1 (5 bases). The germline gives CDR1 MNHNS, CDR2 SASEGT. Trimming took off 2 bases at V and 2 bases at J, with 7 bases between the two ends. The CDR3 totals 14 residues. For the CDR3, the DNA is TGTGCCAGCAGTGAAATGGGGGCTGGAAACACCATATATTTT. This codes for CASSEMGAGNTIYF.

A word on this clone: Other nucleotide sequences in the sample specify the same CDR3. The chain recombines TRBV5-1 with TRBJ1-1; TRBD1 matches 8 bases. V gave up 4 bases and J gave up 0 bases; unmatched junction bases: 5. The CDR3 is 15 residues long. From germline, CDR1 is SGHRS and CDR2 YFSETQ. The chain's CDR3 is CASSLGQGLNTEAFF. The CDR3, as DNA: TGCGCCAGCAGCCTCGGACAGGGATTGAACACTGAAGCTTTCTTT.

The chain employs TRBV6-5 and TRBJ2-2; the match to TRBD2 covers 10 bases. CDR3 length: 15 residues. CDR1 and CDR2 from the germline V gene are MNHEY and SVGAGI. Trimming removed 7 bases from V and 4 bases from J; junction bases left unmatched: 6. The chain's CDR3 is CASTFSGGSTGELFF. In DNA, the CDR3 is TGTGCCAGCACCTTTAGCGGGGGGTCCACCGGGGAGCTGTTTTTT.

The chain joins TRBV6-5 to TRBJ1-2; D remains unclear. In germline, CDR1 is MNHEY, CDR2 SVGAGI. The CDR3 length is 15 residues. The V gene lost 0 bases and the J gene lost 0 bases, with 8 bases spanning the gap. As DNA, the CDR3 is TGTGCCAGCAGTTACTCGAGTGCCTCTAACTATGGCTACACCTTC. It is translated as CASSYSSASNYGYTF.

The CDR3 region is CASNTGTGNYGYTF. In nucleotides, the CDR3 is TGTGCCAGCAACACCGGGACGGGGAACTATGGCTACACCTTC. The chain has TRBV18 and TRBJ1-2, with D perhaps matching TRBD1 (5 bases). Germline V lookup: CDR1 KGHSH, CDR2 LQKENI. The V and J ends lost 8 bases and 2 bases respectively, with 15 bases between them. This CDR3 spans 14 amino acids.

The V and J genes are TRBV19 and TRBJ1-2; no reliable D call. The V gene lost 7 bases and the J gene lost 7 bases, with 19 bases spanning the gap. The germline CDR1 and CDR2 sequences are LNHDA and SQIVND (reference sequence). CDR3 length: 14 amino acids. In DNA form, the CDR3 reads TGTGCCAGTACCAAAAAACCGGACCTTGGTGGCTACACCTTC. Translating gives CASTKKPDLGGYTF.

The chain has TRBV7-2 and TRBJ1-2; possible D gene TRBD1, 5 bases. Between the trimmed V and J ends, which lost 3 bases and 4 bases, there was a span of 9 bases. CDR3 length: 13 amino acids. Germline CDR1 and CDR2: SGHTA and FQGNSA. Written as DNA, the CDR3 is TGTGCCAGCAGCTTGGCCCAGGGCTATGGCTACACCTTC. Translation gives CASSLAQGYGYTF.

This chain connects TRBV18 to TRBJ1-5; no reliable D call. Deletions cut 6 bases from V and 0 bases from J, with 9 bases between. The CDR3 extends over 14 amino acids. CDR1 is KGHSH and CDR2 is LQKENI in the germline V gene. CDR3 protein: CASSRSYSNQPQHF. The CDR3 nucleotides read TGTGCCAGCTCCCGGAGCTATAGCAATCAGCCCCAGCATTTT.

The rearrangement links TRBV2 to TRBJ2-3; D unresolved. The V end was cut by 4 bases, the J end by 4 bases, with 9 bases between. Germline V gives CDR1 SNHLY, CDR2 FYNNEI. The CDR3 sequence is 13 residues long. The DNA for the CDR3 is TGTGCCAGCAGTGGCTCTTGGGCAGATACGCAGTATTTT. Translated, it gives CASSGSWADTQYF.

The rearrangement joins TRBV7-8 to TRBJ2-3; 7 bases line up with TRBD2. V shed 6 bases and J 5 bases; nucleotides not matched to a gene: 20. The germline V gene has CDR1 SGHVS and CDR2 FQNEAQ. The CDR3 contains 18 residues. The CDR3 loop is CASSRRIVGGRGRDTQYF. DNA for the CDR3: TGTGCCAGCAGTCGTAGGATAGTTGGAGGGAGGGGACGAGATACGCAGTATTTT.

The CDR3 sequence is CASSRKADLLANTGELFF. The CDR3 bases are TGCGCCAGCAGCCGGAAGGCAGATTTACTCGCGAACACCGGGGAGCTGTTTTTT. The genes are TRBV5-1 and TRBJ2-2; D gene unclear. Germline V gene sequence: CDR1 SGHRS, CDR2 YFSETQ. This CDR3 spans 18 amino acids. Trimming took off 4 bases at V and 0 bases at J, with 19 bases between the two ends.

This chain joins TRBV7-6 and TRBJ2-1; D ambiguous. Trimming took 8 bases from V and 6 from J, leaving 20 bases between them. Germline-derived CDR1 and CDR2 are SGHVS and FNYEAQ. The CDR3 is 15 amino acids. The CDR3 DNA follows: TGTGCCAGCGGCCCCGCTTATGAGAGAACCAATGAGCAGTTCTTC. Residues: CASGPAYERTNEQFF.

The chain carries TRBV11-2 and TRBJ1-5; D gene ambiguous. This CDR3 comprises 13 residues. V was cut by 0 bases and J by 5 bases, with 5 bases left in between. CDR1 and CDR2 from the germline V gene are SGHAT and FQNNGV. CDR3 protein: CASSLDRYQPQHF. Here the CDR3 DNA reads TGTGCCAGCAGCTTAGATAGATATCAGCCCCAGCATTTT.

The rearrangement uses TRBV28 and TRBJ2-7; D not certain. This CDR3 has 12 residues. V dropped 3 bases and J dropped 4 bases, with 7 bases sitting between them. CDR1 and CDR2 (germline): MDHEN, SYDVKM. DNA for the CDR3: TGTGCCAGCAGTTTTATAGGTTACGAGCAGTACGTC. Translation gives CASSFIGYEQYV.

The V gene is TRBV19, the J gene TRBJ1-5; D remains unclear. This CDR3 has 15 amino acids. CDR1 is LNHDA, CDR2 SQIVND, per germline (reference sequence). The ends were cut back, 6 bases at V and 4 bases at J, with 16 bases in the middle. CDR3 bases: TGTGCCAGTAGGGGTGGTGAACTTACTAATCAGCCCCAGCATTTT. It codes for CASRGGELTNQPQHF.

This clone was detected once. V usage is TRBV5-8 and J usage is TRBJ2-7; D remains ambiguous. This CDR3 has 10 residues. Trimming took off 4 bases at V and 4 bases at J, with 3 bases between the two ends. CDR1 is SGHTS, CDR2 YDEGEE, per germline. The CDR3 nucleotides read TGTGCCAGCAGCCTATACGAGCAGTACGTC. Protein product: CASSLYEQYV.

This sequence joins TRBV7-8 and TRBJ1-6; tentative D call: TRBD1 (5 bases). This CDR3 is built from 17 residues. Germline CDR1 and CDR2: SGHVS and FQNEAQ. The germline V and J ends were trimmed by 5 bases and 0 bases, with 14 bases remaining between them. The CDR3 nucleotides read TGTGCCAGCAGCCAACGCGCGGGGGGCTCCTATAATTCACCCCTCCACTTT. Residues: CASSQRAGGSYNSPLHF.

This chain's CDR3 is CASGSIGNQPQHF. The CDR3 nucleotides read TGTGCCAGCGGCTCAATTGGCAATCAGCCCCAGCATTTT. This chain joins TRBV7-2 and TRBJ1-5; the D is unclear. The V and J ends lost 8 bases and 2 bases respectively, with 10 bases between them. CDR1 is SGHTA and CDR2 is FQGNSA in the germline V gene. The CDR3 loop spans 13 amino acids.

This chain uses TRBV29-1 with TRBJ2-2, with D maybe TRBD1 (6 bases). The CDR3 totals 14 residues. Per germline, CDR1 SQVTM and CDR2 ANQGSEA. Between the trimmed V and J ends, which lost 3 bases and 4 bases, there was a span of 12 bases. CDR3 residues: CSVDRGSTTGELFF. CDR3 bases: TGCAGCGTTGACAGGGGAAGCACCACCGGGGAGCTGTTTTTT.

The V and J genes are TRBV4-2 and TRBJ2-1, with 11 bases aligning to TRBD2. CDR1 is LGHNA, CDR2 YNFKEQ, per germline. J lost 4 bases, V lost 0 bases, and 2 bases had no gene match. CDR3 length: 16 amino acids. The CDR3 reads CASSQDRTSGYNEQFF. In DNA form, the CDR3 reads TGTGCCAGCAGCCAAGATCGGACTAGCGGGTACAATGAGCAGTTCTTC.

This chain uses TRBV5-4 with TRBJ1-1; 9 bases are shared with TRBD1. Germline V gene sequence: CDR1 SGHNT, CDR2 YYREEE (reference sequence). This CDR3 contains 14 residues. Trimming cost V 3 bases and J 11 bases; bases outside gene matches: 11. The DNA of the CDR3 is TGTGCCAGCAGCTCGATTACAGGGGGCCACCTGGCTTTCTTT. Translation gives CASSSITGGHLAFF.

The rearrangement uses TRBV19 and TRBJ1-1, with 7 bases lining up with TRBD1. The CDR3 loop spans 14 amino acids. V lost 7 bases and J lost 10; bases outside the gene matches: 15. From germline, CDR1 is LNHDA and CDR2 SQIVND (reference sequence). CDR3 in amino acids: CASNPGTVLTRAFF. In DNA, the CDR3 is TGTGCCAGTAACCCGGGGACAGTACTGACGAGAGCTTTCTTT. The entire variable domain, with the rest obtained from reference TRBV19 and TRBJ1-1, is as follows: DGGITQSPKYLFRKEGQNVTLSCEQNLNHDAMYWYRQDPGQGLRLIYYSQIVNDFQKGDIAEGYSVSREKKESFPLTVTSAQKNPTAFYLCASNPGTVLTRAFFGQGTRLTVV.

The chain is built from TRBV5-4 and TRBJ2-1; TRBD2 matches 9 bases. Germline lookup yields CDR1 SGHNT and CDR2 YYREEE (reference sequence). The CDR3 is 16 residues long. V gave up 4 bases and J gave up 6 bases; unmatched junction bases: 11. The DNA for the CDR3 is TGTGCCAGCAGCCCTCCGGCGGGAGGGCATAGCAATGAGCAGTTCTTC. Translation: CASSPPAGGHSNEQFF.

The V call is TRBV19, the J call TRBJ1-1, with D hard to call. In germline, CDR1 is LNHDA, CDR2 SQIVND (reference sequence). The CDR3 consists of 12 residues. The V and J ends lost 7 bases and 6 bases respectively, with 12 bases between them. The CDR3 region has the DNA TGTGCCAGTACCCCAGGCGGCGCTGAAGCTTTCTTT. Its protein product is CASTPGGAEAFF.

As DNA, the CDR3 is TGTGCCAGCAGTGAATATCCAGGGAGCCCATATGGCTACACCTTC. It specifies CASSEYPGSPYGYTF. The chain uses TRBV6-1 and TRBJ1-2; D might be TRBD1 (5 bases). The CDR3 consists of 15 residues. V dropped 2 bases and J dropped 5 bases, with 15 bases sitting between them. CDR1 is MNHNS and CDR2 is SASEGT in the germline V gene.

The V and J genes are TRBV5-1 and TRBJ2-1; no definite D call. Trimming cost V 0 bases and J 3 bases, with 7 bases left between them. Germline CDR1 and CDR2: SGHRS and YFSETQ. CDR3 length equals 14 residues. CDR3 sequence (DNA): TGCGCCAGCAGCTTGGCCTCAGGCTACAATGAGCAGTTCTTC. Translated, it gives CASSLASGYNEQFF.

This clone appeared once. This sequence joins TRBV7-2 and TRBJ1-3, with 8 bases aligning to TRBD1. Trimming removed 1 base from V and 4 bases from J; junction bases left unmatched: 9. This CDR3 is 17 amino acids long. Germline V gene data show CDR1 as SGHTA and CDR2 as FQGNSA. In DNA, the CDR3 is TGTGCCAGCAGCTTAGTAGGCTGGACAGGGTTCGGAAACACCATATATTTT. Translating gives CASSLVGWTGFGNTIYF.

This clone was detected only a few times. In DNA form, the CDR3 reads TGCGCCAGCAGCCTAAGGGCTGTGTTTGGACAGGGCACACTCTCTGGGGCCAACGTCCTGACTTTC. Its translation: CASSLRAVFGQGTLSGANVLTF. This chain connects TRBV4-1 to TRBJ2-6; TRBD1 matches at 8 bases. With 4 bases clipped from V and 0 bases from J, the junction kept 20 bases outside the gene matches. CDR3 length equals 22 residues. Per the germline V gene, CDR1 is MGHRA and CDR2 is YSYEKL.

This clone was picked up one time. The chain has TRBV7-2 and TRBJ2-3; the match to TRBD2 covers 10 bases. V dropped 5 bases and J dropped 1; count of bases not matched to a gene: 3. The germline V gene encodes CDR1 SGHTA and CDR2 FQGNSA. This CDR3 spans 15 amino acids. CDR3 DNA: TGTGCCAGCAGCAAGCGGGGGGGAGGCACAGATACGCAGTATTTT. Amino acid sequence: CASSKRGGGTDTQYF.

The chain recombines TRBV7-9 with TRBJ2-3; D call uncertain. The CDR3 totals 14 residues. In germline, CDR1 is SEHNR, CDR2 FQNEAQ (reference sequence). V lost 1 base to trimming and J lost 4 bases, with 9 bases between them. CDR3 loop: CASSLGRVSDTQYF. In nucleotides, the CDR3 is TGTGCCAGCAGCTTAGGTCGGGTTTCAGATACGCAGTATTTT.